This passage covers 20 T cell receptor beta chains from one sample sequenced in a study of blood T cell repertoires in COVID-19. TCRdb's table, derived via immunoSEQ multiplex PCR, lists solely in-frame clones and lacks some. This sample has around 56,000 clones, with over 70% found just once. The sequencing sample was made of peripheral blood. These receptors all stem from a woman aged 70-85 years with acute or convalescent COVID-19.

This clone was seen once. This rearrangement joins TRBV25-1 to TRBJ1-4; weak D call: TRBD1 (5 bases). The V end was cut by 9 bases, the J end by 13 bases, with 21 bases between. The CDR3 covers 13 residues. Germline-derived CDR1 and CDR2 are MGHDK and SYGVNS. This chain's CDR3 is CASTHGTAYGLFF. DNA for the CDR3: TGTGCCAGTACCCATGGGACTGCCTATGGACTGTTTTTT.

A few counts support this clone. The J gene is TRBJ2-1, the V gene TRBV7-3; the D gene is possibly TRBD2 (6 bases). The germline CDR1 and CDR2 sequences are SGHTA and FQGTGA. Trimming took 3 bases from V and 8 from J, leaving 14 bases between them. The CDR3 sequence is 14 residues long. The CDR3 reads CASSFSLASDEQFF. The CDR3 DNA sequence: TGTGCCAGCAGCTTTTCCCTAGCGTCTGATGAGCAGTTCTTC.

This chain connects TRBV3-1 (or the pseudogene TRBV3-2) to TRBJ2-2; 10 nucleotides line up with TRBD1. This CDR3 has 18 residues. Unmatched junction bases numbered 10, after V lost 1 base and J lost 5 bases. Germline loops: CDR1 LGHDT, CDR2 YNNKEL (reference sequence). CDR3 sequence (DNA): TGTGCCAGCAGCCAAGGTGGGACAGGGGATAGAAGGACCGGGGAGCTGTTTTTT. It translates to CASSQGGTGDRRTGELFF.

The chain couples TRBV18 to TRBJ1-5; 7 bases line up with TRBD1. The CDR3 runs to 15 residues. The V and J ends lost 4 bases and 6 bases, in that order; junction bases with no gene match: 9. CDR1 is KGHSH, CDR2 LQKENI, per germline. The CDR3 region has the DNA TGTGCCAGCTCACGGGAACAGGGGACCGCTCAGCCCCAGCATTTT. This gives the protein CASSREQGTAQPQHF.

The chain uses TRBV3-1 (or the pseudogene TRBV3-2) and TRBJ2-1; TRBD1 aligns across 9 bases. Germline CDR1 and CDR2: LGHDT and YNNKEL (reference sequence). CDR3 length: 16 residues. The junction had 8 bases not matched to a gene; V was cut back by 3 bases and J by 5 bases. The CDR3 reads CASSHAHRGRDNEQFF. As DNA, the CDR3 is TGTGCCAGCAGCCATGCTCACAGGGGGCGGGACAATGAGCAGTTCTTC.

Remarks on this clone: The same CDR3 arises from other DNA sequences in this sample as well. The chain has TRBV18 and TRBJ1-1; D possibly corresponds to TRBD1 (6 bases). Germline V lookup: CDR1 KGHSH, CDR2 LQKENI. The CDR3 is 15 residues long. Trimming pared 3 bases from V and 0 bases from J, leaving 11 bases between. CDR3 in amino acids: CASSPGQLMNTEAFF. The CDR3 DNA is TGTGCCAGCTCACCTGGACAGTTGATGAACACTGAAGCTTTCTTT.

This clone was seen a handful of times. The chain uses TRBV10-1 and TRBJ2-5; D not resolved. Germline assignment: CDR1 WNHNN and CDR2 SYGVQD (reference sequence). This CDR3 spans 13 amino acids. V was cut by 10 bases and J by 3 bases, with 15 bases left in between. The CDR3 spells CATSEGRKETQYF. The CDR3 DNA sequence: TGCGCCACCTCTGAAGGCAGGAAAGAGACCCAGTACTTC.

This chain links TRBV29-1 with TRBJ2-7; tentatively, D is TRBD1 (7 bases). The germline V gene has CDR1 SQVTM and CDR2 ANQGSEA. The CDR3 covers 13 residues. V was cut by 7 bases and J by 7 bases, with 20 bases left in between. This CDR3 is CSASPGAGGEQYV. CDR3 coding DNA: TGCAGCGCCTCGCCCGGGGCAGGGGGGGAGCAGTACGTC.

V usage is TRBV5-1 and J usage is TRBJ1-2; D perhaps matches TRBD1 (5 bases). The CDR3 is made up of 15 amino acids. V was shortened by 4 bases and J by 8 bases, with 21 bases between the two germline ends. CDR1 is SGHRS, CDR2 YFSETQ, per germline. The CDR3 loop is CASSPEGIAGRGYTF. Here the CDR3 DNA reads TGCGCCAGCAGCCCGGAGGGGATTGCGGGGCGCGGCTACACCTTC.

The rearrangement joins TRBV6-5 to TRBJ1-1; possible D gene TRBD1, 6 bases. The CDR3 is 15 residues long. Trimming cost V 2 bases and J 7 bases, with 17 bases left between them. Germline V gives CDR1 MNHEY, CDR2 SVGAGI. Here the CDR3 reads CASSYGGMRGNEAFF. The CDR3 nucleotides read TGTGCCAGCAGTTACGGGGGCATGAGGGGCAATGAAGCTTTCTTT.

The CDR3 sequence: CATSWRRIPEAFF. The CDR3 bases are TGTGCCACCAGTTGGCGGAGAATCCCTGAAGCTTTCTTT. V is TRBV24-1 and J is TRBJ1-1; D is ambiguous. The CDR3 is 13 amino acids. Between the trimmed V and J ends, which lost 6 bases and 6 bases, there was a span of 13 bases. Germline CDR1 KGHDR, CDR2 SFDVKD.

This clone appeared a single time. DNA of the CDR3: TGTGCCAGCAGTTCTGATCTAAGACTGAATCAGCCCCAGCATTTT. Amino acids: CASSSDLRLNQPQHF. This chain joins TRBV7-2 and TRBJ1-5; no clear D. This CDR3 region has 15 residues. V gave up 6 bases and J gave up 4 bases, with 16 bases separating them. Germline CDR1 is SGHTA and CDR2 is FQGNSA.

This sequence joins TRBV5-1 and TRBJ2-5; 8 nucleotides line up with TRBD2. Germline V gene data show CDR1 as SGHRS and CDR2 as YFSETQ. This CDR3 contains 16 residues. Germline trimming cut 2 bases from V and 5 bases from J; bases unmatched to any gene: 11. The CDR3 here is CASSLSGGSLGETQYF. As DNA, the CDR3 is TGCGCCAGCAGCTTAAGCGGGGGTTCCTTGGGGGAGACCCAGTACTTC.

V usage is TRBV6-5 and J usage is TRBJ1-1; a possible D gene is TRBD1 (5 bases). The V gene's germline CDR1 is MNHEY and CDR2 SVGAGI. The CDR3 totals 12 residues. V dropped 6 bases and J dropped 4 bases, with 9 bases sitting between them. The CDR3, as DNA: TGTGCCAGCAGAAACGGGGGCACTGAAGCTTTCTTT. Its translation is CASRNGGTEAFF.

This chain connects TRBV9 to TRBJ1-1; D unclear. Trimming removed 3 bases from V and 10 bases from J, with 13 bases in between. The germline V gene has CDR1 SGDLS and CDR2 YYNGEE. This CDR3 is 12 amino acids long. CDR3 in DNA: TGTGCCAGCAGCGCCGACCTAGGTGCAGCTTTCTTT. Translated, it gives CASSADLGAAFF.

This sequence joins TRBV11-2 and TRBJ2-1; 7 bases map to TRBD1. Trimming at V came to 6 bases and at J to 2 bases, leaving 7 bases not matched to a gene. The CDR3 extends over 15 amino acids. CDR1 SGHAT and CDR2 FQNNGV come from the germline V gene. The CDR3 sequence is CASRLPGTAYNEQFF. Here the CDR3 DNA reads TGTGCCAGCAGATTACCCGGGACAGCCTACAATGAGCAGTTCTTC.

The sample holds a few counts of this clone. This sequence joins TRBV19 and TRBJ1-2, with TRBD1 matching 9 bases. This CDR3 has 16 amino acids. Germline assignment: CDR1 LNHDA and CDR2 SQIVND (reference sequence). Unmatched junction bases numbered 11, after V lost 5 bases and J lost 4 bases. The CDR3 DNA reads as TGTGCCAGTAGTCCATACCGGGACAGGGTGGTCTATGGCTACACCTTC. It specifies CASSPYRDRVVYGYTF.

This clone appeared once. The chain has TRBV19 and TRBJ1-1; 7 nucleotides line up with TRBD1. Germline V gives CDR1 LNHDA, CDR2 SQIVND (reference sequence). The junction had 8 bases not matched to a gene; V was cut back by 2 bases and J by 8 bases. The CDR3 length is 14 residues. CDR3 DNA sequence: TGTGCCAGTAGTATAATAGGGGGCTTAGGAGAAGCTTTCTTT. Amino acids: CASSIIGGLGEAFF.

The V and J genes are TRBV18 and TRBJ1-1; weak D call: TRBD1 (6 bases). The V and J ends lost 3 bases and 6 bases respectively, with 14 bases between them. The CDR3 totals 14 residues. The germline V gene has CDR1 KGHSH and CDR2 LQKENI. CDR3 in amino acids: CASSPYVTGPEAFF. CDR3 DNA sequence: TGTGCCAGCTCACCGTACGTGACAGGACCTGAAGCTTTCTTT. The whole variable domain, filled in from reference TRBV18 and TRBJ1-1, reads NAGVMQNPRHLVRRRGQEARLRCSPMKGHSHVYWYRQLPEEGLKFMVYLQKENIIDESGMPKERFSAEFPKEGPSILRIQQVVRGDSAAYFCASSPYVTGPEAFFGQGTRLTVV.

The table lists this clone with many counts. CDR3 sequence (DNA): TGTGCCAGCAGCTTCGGCTCCTACGAGCAGTACTTC. Amino acid sequence: CASSFGSYEQYF. The rearrangement links TRBV5-5 to TRBJ2-7; D gene uncertain. Per the germline V gene, CDR1 is SGHKS and CDR2 is YYEKEE (reference sequence). This CDR3 is 12 amino acids long. V lost 2 bases and J lost 0, with 3 bases in between. Variable domain in full (rest from reference TRBV5-5 and TRBJ2-7): DAGVTQSPTHLIKTRGQQVTLRCSPISGHKSVSWYQQVLGQGPQFIFQYYEKEERGRGNFPDRFSARQFPNYSSELNVNALLLGDSALYLCASSFGSYEQYFGPGTRLTVT.